The rows below give T cell receptor beta chains drawn from one sample of a study of Ad26.COV2.S vaccination and SARS-CoV-2 variants. Data came from immunoSEQ multiplex PCR; TCRdb stores just in-frame clones and leaves some out. The sample lists some 480,000 clones, approximately 90% occurring once. This sample comprised peripheral blood, obtained in a trial of Ad26.COV2.S vaccine versus placebo. The receptors derive from a person between 18 and 65 years old who received the Ad26.COV2.S COVID-19 vaccine or a placebo. CDR3s include the opening cysteine and the closing phenylalanine or tryptophan. D genes are given only for firm matches. Clone size is given for some rows only: seen once, a few or many times, or a class if the clone is expanded.

TRBV15,TRBJ1-3,-,-,CATSRGRTLSGNTIYF,TGTGCCACCAGCAGGGGAAGAACACTCTCTGGAAACACCATATATTTT
TRBV9,TRBJ2-2,-,-,CASSAGAPGGELFF,TGTGCCAGCAGCGCAGGGGCCCCCGGCGGGGAGCTGTTTTTT
TRBV28,TRBJ2-5,-,TRBD2,CASRNRGGTQYF,TGTGCCAGCCGAAACCGGGGGGGGACCCAGTACTTC
TRBV24-1,TRBJ2-5,-,TRBD2,CATSADGRKGETQYF,TGTGCCACCAGTGCGGACGGGAGGAAGGGGGAGACCCAGTACTTC
TRBV5-1,TRBJ2-3,-,-,CASRKTGGPRNTDTQYF,TGCGCCAGCAGAAAGACCGGAGGGCCTAGGAACACAGATACGCAGTATTTT
TRBV19,TRBJ2-7,-,-,CASSIGPQGGRTYEQYF,TGTGCCAGTAGTATAGGTCCCCAGGGCGGCAGAACCTACGAGCAGTACTTC
TRBV30,TRBJ2-7,-,-,CAWSSPDFASYEQYF,TGTGCCTGGAGTTCCCCCGACTTCGCCTCCTACGAGCAGTACTTC
TRBV18,TRBJ1-5,-,TRBD1,CASSPGQGYQPQHF,TGTGCCAGCTCACCAGGACAGGGTTATCAGCCCCAGCATTTT
TRBV28,TRBJ2-7,-,-,CASSPHREQYF,TGTGCCAGCAGTCCCCATAGGGAGCAGTACTTC
TRBV5-6,TRBJ1-2,-,-,CASSLEYYGYTF,TGTGCCAGCAGCTTGGAATATTATGGCTACACCTTC
TRBV4-2,TRBJ2-2,once,-,CASSQEARANTGELFF,TGTGCCAGCAGCCAAGAAGCCAGGGCGAACACCGGGGAGCTGTTTTTT
TRBV11-3,TRBJ2-7,-,-,CASSSAGYEQYF,TGTGCCAGCAGCTCAGCCGGCTACGAGCAGTACTTC
TRBV10-3,TRBJ2-3,-,-,CAISGQNTQYF,TGTGCCATCAGTGGCCAAAATACGCAGTATTTT
TRBV27,TRBJ1-5,-,-,CASSSLSGLSNQPQHF,TGTGCCAGCAGTTCCCTTTCAGGACTAAGCAATCAGCCCCAGCATTTT
TRBV7-9,TRBJ2-3,once,TRBD2,CASSRGGVTSTDTQYF,TGTGCCAGCAGCCGCGGGGGGGTTACTAGCACAGATACGCAGTATTTT
TRBV7-8,TRBJ2-2,few,-,CASSLLAKNTGELFF,TGTGCCAGCAGCTTACTAGCGAAGAACACCGGGGAGCTGTTTTTT
TRBV5-1,TRBJ2-7,-,-,CASSSATGSYEQYF,TGCGCCAGCAGCTCCGCAACAGGGTCCTACGAGCAGTACTTC
TRBV30,TRBJ2-7,once,TRBD1,CAWSSTGVGEQYF,TGTGCCTGGAGCTCGACAGGGGTTGGCGAGCAGTACTTC
TRBV7-6,TRBJ2-5,-,-,CASSPVAVETQYF,TGTGCCAGCAGCCCGGTAGCGGTGGAGACCCAGTACTTC
TRBV19,TRBJ1-4,-,-,CASSTVRGEKLFF,TGTGCCAGTAGTACCGTACGCGGGGAAAAACTGTTTTTT
TRBV9,TRBJ2-2,-,-,CASSVDGTVNTGELFF,TGTGCCAGCAGCGTAGATGGGACTGTGAACACCGGGGAGCTGTTTTTT
TRBV6-6,TRBJ1-5,-,-,CASSPDRSNQPQHF,TGTGCCAGCAGTCCCGACAGGTCCAATCAGCCCCAGCATTTT
TRBV3-1/TRBV3-2,TRBJ2-1,-,-,CASSQVTGAGEQFF,TGTGCCAGCAGCCAAGTAACGGGGGCAGGGGAGCAGTTCTTC
TRBV28,TRBJ2-1,-,TRBD2,CASSAGTTYNEQFF,TGTGCCAGCAGTGCCGGGACTACGTACAATGAGCAGTTCTTC
TRBV5-6,TRBJ2-2,few,TRBD2,CASRGGGLAGGPNTGELFF,TGTGCCAGCAGAGGGGGTGGGCTAGCGGGAGGCCCGAACACCGGGGAGCTGTTTTTT
TRBV30,TRBJ1-2,-,-,CAWSVHLEGYTF,TGTGCCTGGAGTGTTCACCTGGAGGGCTACACCTTC
TRBV7-2,TRBJ2-1,-,TRBD2,CASSSRLAVEQFF,TGTGCCAGCAGCTCCCGACTAGCAGTTGAGCAGTTCTTC
TRBV19,TRBJ2-2,once,TRBD2,CASSIDGTSGGTGELFF,TGTGCCAGTAGTATAGACGGGACTAGCGGGGGCACCGGGGAGCTGTTTTTT
TRBV5-5,TRBJ2-7,-,-,CASSFVKDF,TGTGCCAGCAGCTTTGTCAAGGACTTC
TRBV7-2,TRBJ1-5,few,-,CASSLRGANQPQHF,TGTGCCAGCAGCTTGAGAGGCGCTAATCAGCCCCAGCATTTT
TRBV19,TRBJ2-3,-,TRBD2,CASSMWTSGKNTQYF,TGTGCCAGTAGTATGTGGACTAGCGGGAAAAATACGCAGTATTTT
TRBV11-3,TRBJ2-7,once,-,CASSLGLAVTSEQYF,TGTGCCAGCAGCTTAGGTTTAGCGGTGACGTCCGAGCAGTACTTC
TRBV2,TRBJ1-4,-,TRBD1,CASRHRGRFEKLFF,TGTGCCAGCAGACACAGGGGGCGCTTTGAAAAACTGTTTTTT